This T cell receptor beta chain was captured by sequencing in a study of blood T cell repertoires in COVID-19. Study at large: Acute-phase and convalescent COVID-19 samples originated in the United States, Italy and Spain. T cells, B-cell-depleted T cells, or PBMCs provided the cDNA or gDNA that served as material.

Authors' methods: Counts of nucleated cells, estimated from reference gene primer amplification, were obtained. Measured with immunoSEQ multiplex PCR; TCRdb has only the in-frame clones, and not every one. That table gives V, J and clone size, and the DNA gave D and trimming. The table shows around 310,000 clones, with 85% to 90% occurring only once. Seattle cases were enrolled at active infection and followed longitudinally. This receptor was taken from a woman in her thirties or forties with COVID-19, enrolled during active disease. The sequenced sample was peripheral blood.

CDR3 loop: CAWSPHSLNQPQHF. DNA for the CDR3: TGTGCCTGGAGTCCCCACAGTCTCAATCAGCCCCAGCATTTT. The chain carries TRBV30 and TRBJ1-5; no clear D gene. V was pared by 2 bases and J by 3 bases, with 11 bases between. The CDR3 sequence is 14 residues long. Per germline, CDR1 GTSNPN and CDR2 SVGIG (reference sequence).